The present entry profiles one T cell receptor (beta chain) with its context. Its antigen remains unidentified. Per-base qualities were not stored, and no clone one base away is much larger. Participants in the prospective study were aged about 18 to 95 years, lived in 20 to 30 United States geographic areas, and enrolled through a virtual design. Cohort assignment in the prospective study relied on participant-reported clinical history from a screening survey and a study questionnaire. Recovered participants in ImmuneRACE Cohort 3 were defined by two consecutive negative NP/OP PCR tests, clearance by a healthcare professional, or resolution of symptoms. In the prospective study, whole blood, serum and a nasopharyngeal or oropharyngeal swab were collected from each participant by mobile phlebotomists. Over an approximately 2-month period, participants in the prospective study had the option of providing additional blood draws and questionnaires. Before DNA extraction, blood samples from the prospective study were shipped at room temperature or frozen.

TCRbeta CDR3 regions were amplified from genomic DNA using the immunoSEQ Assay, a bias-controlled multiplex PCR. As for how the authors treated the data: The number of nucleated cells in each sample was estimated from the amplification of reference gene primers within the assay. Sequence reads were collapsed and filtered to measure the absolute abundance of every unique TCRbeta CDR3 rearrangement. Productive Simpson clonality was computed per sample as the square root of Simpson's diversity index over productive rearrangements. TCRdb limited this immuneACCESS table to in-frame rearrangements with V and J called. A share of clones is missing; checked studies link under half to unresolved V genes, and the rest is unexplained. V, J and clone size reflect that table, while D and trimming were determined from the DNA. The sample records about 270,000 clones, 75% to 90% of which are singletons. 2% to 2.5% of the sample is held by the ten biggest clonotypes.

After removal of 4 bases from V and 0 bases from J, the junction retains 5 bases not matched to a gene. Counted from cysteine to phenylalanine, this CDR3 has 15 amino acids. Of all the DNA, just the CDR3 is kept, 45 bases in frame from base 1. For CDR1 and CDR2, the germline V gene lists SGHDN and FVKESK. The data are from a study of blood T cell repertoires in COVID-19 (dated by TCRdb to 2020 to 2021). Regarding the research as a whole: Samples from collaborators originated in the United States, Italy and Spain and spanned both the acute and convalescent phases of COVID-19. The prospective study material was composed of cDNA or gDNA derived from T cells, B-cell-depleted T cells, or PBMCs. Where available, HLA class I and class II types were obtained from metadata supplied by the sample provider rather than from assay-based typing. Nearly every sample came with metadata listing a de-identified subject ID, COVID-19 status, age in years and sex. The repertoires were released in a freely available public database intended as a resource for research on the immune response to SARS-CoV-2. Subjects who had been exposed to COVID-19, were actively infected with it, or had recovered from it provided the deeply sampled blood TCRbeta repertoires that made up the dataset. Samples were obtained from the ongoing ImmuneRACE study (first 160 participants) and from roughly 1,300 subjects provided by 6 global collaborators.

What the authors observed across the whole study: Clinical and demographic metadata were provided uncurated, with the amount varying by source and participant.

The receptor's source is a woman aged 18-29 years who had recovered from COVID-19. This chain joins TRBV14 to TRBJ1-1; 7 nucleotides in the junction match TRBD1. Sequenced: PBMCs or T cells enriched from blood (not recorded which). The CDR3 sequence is CASSPNRGLNTEAFF. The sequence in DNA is TGTGCCAGCAGCCCAAACAGGGGTCTGAACACTGAAGCTTTCTTT.